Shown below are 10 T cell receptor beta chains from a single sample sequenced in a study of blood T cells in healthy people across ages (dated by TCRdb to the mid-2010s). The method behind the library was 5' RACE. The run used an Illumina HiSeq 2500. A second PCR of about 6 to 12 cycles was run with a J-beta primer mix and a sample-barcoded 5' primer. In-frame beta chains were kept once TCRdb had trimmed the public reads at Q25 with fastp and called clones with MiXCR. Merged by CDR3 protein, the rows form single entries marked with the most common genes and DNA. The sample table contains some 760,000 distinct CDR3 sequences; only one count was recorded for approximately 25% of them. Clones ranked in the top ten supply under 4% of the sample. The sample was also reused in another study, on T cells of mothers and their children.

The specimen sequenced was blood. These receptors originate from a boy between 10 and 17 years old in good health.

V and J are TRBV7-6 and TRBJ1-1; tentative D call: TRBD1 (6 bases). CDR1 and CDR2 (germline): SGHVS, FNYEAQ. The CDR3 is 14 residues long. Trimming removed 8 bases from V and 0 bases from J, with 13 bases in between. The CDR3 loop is CASGTQWMNTEAFF. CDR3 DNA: TGTGCCAGCGGGACACAATGGATGAACACTGAAGCTTTCTTT.

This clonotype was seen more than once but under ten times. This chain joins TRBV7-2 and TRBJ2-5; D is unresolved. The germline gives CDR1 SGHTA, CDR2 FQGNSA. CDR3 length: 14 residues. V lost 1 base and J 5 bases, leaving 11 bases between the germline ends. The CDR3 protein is CASSLGMVGETQYF. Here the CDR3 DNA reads TGTGCCAGCAGCTTAGGAATGGTAGGGGAGACCCAGTACTTC. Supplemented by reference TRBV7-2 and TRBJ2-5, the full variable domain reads GAGVSQSPSNKVTEKGKDVELRCDPISGHTALYWYRQSLGQGLEFLIYFQGNSAPDKSGLPSDRFSAERTGGSVSTLTIQRTQQEDSAVYLCASSLGMVGETQYFGPGTRLLVL.

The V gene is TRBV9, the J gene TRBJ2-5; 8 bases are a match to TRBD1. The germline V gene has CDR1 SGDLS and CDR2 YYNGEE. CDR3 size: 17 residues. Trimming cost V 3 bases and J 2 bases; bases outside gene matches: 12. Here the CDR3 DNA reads TGTGCCAGCAGCGCCTCCCTGGACAGGGATGGGCAAGAGACCCAGTACTTC. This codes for CASSASLDRDGQETQYF.

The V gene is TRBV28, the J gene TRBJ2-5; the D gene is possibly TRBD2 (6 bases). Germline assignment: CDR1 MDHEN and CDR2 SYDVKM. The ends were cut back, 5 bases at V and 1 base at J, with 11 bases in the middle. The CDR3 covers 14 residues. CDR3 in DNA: TGTGCCAGCAGTCCGCGACTAGTCCAAGAGACCCAGTACTTC. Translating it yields CASSPRLVQETQYF.

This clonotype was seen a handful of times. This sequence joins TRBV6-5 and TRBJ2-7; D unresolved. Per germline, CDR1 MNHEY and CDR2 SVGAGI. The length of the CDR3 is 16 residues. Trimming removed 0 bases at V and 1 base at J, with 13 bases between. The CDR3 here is CASSYSKDVPSYEQYF. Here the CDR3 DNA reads TGTGCCAGCAGTTACTCGAAGGACGTTCCATCCTACGAGCAGTACTTC.

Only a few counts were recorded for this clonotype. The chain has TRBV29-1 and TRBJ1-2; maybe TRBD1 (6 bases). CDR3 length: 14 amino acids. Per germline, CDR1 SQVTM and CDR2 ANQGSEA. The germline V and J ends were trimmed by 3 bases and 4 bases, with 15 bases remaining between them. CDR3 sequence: CSVDLGGASYGYTF. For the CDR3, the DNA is TGCAGCGTTGATCTGGGGGGCGCGAGCTATGGCTACACCTTC.

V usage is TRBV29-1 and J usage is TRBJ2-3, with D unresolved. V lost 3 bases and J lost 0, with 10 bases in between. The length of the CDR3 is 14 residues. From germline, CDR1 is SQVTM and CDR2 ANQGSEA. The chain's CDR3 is CSVDDVRSTDTQYF. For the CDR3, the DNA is TGCAGCGTTGATGATGTCAGGAGCACAGATACGCAGTATTTT.

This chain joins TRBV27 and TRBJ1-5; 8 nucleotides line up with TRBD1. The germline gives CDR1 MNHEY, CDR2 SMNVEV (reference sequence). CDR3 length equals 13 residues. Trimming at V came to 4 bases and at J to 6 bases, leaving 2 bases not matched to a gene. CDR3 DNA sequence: TGTGCCAGCAGTTCCAGGGGGCTTCAGCCCCAGCATTTT. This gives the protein CASSSRGLQPQHF.

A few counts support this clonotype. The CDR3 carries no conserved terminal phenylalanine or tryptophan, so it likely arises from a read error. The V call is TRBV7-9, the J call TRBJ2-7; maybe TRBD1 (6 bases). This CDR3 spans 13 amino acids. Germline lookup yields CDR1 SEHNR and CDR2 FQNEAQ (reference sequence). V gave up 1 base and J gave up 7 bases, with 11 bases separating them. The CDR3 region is CASSLGDNPEQYL. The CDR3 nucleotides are TGTGCCAGCAGCTTAGGGGACAATCCGGAGCAGTACCTC.

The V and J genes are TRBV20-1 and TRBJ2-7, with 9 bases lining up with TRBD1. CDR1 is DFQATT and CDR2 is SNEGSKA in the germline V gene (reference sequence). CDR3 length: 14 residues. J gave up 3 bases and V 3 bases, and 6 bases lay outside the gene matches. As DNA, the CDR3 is TGCAGTGCTAGGGGGCGGACAGGGGACTACGAGCAGTACTTC. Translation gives CSARGRTGDYEQYF.